What follows are 20 T cell receptor beta chains derived from one specimen sequenced in a study of identical twins. From the 5' RACE reads, TCRdb called clonotypes with MiXCR, one entry per CDR3 protein. The table records approximately 600,000 distinct CDR3 sequences, 9% to 10% of them present only once. The same sample was also studied in work on yellow fever vaccine responses in identical twins.

Sequenced sample: PBMCs. These receptors originate from a woman aged 18-35 years in good health.

This chain uses TRBV5-1 with TRBJ2-1; possibly TRBD1 for D (5 bases). Germline-derived CDR1 and CDR2 are SGHRS and YFSETQ. The CDR3 sequence is 13 residues long. Trimming removed 4 bases from V and 7 bases from J, with 12 bases in between. Here the CDR3 reads CASSLTTGNEQFF. In nucleotides, the CDR3 is TGCGCCAGCAGCCTGACCACAGGAAATGAGCAGTTCTTC.

This clonotype showed up just once. Written as DNA, the CDR3 is TGTGCCAGCAGGTCGGAGACAGGGGGAAGGATTCAGTACTTC. Amino acids: CASRSETGGRIQYF. V is TRBV5-6 and J is TRBJ2-4; 9 bases agree with TRBD1. Germline CDR1 SGHDT, CDR2 YYEEEE. This CDR3 spans 14 amino acids. The junction had 10 bases not matched to a gene; V was cut back by 5 bases and J by 10 bases.

The chain links TRBV3-1 to TRBJ2-6; weak D call: TRBD1 (6 bases). CDR1 and CDR2 from the germline V gene are LGHDT and YNNKEL (reference sequence). This CDR3 is 17 amino acids long. Trimming took 11 bases from V and 2 from J, leaving 22 bases between them. CDR3 nucleotides: TGTGCCTCCAGCCAAGCGTTCCCAGGGGCTGGGGCCAACGTCCTGACTTTC. Protein product: CASSQAFPGAGANVLTF.

A few counts support this clonotype. The chain carries TRBV20-1 and TRBJ1-1; TRBD1 might be the D (5 bases). CDR3 length: 14 amino acids. Germline loops: CDR1 DFQATT, CDR2 SNEGSKA (reference sequence). Trimming removed 0 bases from V and 1 base from J, with 9 bases in between. CDR3: CSARDGRANTEAFF. The CDR3 DNA reads as TGCAGTGCTAGAGACGGCAGGGCGAACACTGAAGCTTTCTTT.

This clonotype was observed many times. The chain employs TRBV5-1 and TRBJ1-2; D gene unclear. Deletions cut 0 bases from V and 4 bases from J, with 13 bases between. The V gene's germline CDR1 is SGHRS and CDR2 YFSETQ. The CDR3 runs 15 residues. The CDR3: CASSLETGGSYGYTF. The CDR3 DNA reads as TGCGCCAGCAGCTTGGAGACTGGAGGATCCTATGGCTACACCTTC.

This clonotype was recorded many times. The chain couples TRBV9 to TRBJ2-7; 9 nucleotides agree with TRBD1. The V gene's germline CDR1 is SGDLS and CDR2 YYNGEE. CDR3 length: 13 residues. J lost 5 bases, V lost 4 bases, and 4 bases had no gene match. In DNA form, the CDR3 reads TGTGCCAGCAGCAAGGACAGGGGCCACGAGCAGTACTTC. Its protein product is CASSKDRGHEQYF. The variable domain in full, completed from reference TRBV9 and TRBJ2-7, reads DSGVTQTPKHLITATGQRVTLRCSPRSGDLSVYWYQQSLDQGLQFLIQYYNGEERAKGNILERFSAQQFPDLHSELNLSSLELGDSALYFCASSKDRGHEQYFGPGTRLTVT.

Ten or more counts support this clonotype. This chain joins TRBV7-9 and TRBJ2-1, with D possibly TRBD1 on 5 matching bases. Trimming cost V 1 base and J 7 bases, with 11 bases left between them. The germline gives CDR1 SEHNR, CDR2 FQNEAQ (reference sequence). CDR3 length: 14 residues. In nucleotides, the CDR3 is TGTGCCAGCAGCTTAGTAGGGGCTCAAAATGAGCAGTTCTTC. Amino acid sequence: CASSLVGAQNEQFF.

This clonotype came up many times. The rearrangement links TRBV20-1 to TRBJ1-1, with 8 positions matching TRBD1. From germline, CDR1 is DFQATT and CDR2 SNEGSKA (reference sequence). The CDR3 spans 18 residues. V lost 2 bases to trimming and J lost 1 base; unmatched junction nucleotides: 15. DNA of the CDR3: TGCAGTGCTAGAAAGCAGTCGGACAGGGCGATGAGGAACACTGAAGCTTTCTTT. As protein: CSARKQSDRAMRNTEAFF.

The chain links TRBV7-9 to TRBJ2-2, with 8 positions matching TRBD1. The V segment lost 5 bases and the J segment 3 bases; nucleotides outside the gene matches: 8. Germline V gene data show CDR1 as SEHNR and CDR2 as FQNEAQ (reference sequence). The CDR3 has 16 amino acids. The CDR3: CASSGTGPDDTGELFF. DNA for the CDR3: TGTGCCAGCAGCGGGACAGGACCCGATGACACCGGGGAGCTGTTTTTT.

The chain combines TRBV11-2 with TRBJ1-5; TRBD1 aligns across 8 bases. The J segment lost 3 bases and the V segment lost 5 bases, leaving 6 bases of the junction unmatched. CDR1 SGHAT and CDR2 FQNNGV come from the germline V gene. The CDR3 covers 15 residues. The CDR3 is CASSPGDRFNQPQHF. The CDR3, as DNA: TGTGCCAGCAGCCCAGGGGACAGGTTCAATCAGCCCCAGCATTTT.

This clonotype was seen a handful of times. The V and J genes are TRBV5-8 and TRBJ2-4; possible D gene TRBD1, 5 bases. The germline gives CDR1 SGHTS, CDR2 YDEGEE. Between the trimmed V and J ends, which lost 1 base and 8 bases, there was a span of 13 bases. CDR3 length: 14 amino acids. Here the CDR3 reads CASSLRTFLDIQYF. DNA of the CDR3: TGTGCCAGCAGCTTGAGGACATTCCTAGACATTCAGTACTTC.

The table lists this clonotype with a few counts. The J gene is TRBJ1-1, the V gene TRBV6-2 or TRBV6-3, with D uncertain. This CDR3 has 15 amino acids. Trimming removed 10 bases at V and 0 bases at J, with 18 bases between. From germline, CDR1 is MNHEY and CDR2 SVGEGT. DNA of the CDR3: TGTGCCAATGTAGGTCGGAGAAAAATGAACACTGAAGCTTTCTTT. It codes for CANVGRRKMNTEAFF.

This clonotype occurred many times. This rearrangement joins TRBV20-1 to TRBJ2-1; 7 bases match TRBD2. The germline gives CDR1 DFQATT, CDR2 SNEGSKA (reference sequence). The ends lost 0 bases at V and 0 bases at J; junction bases unmatched: 8. The CDR3 totals 17 residues. CDR3 nucleotide sequence: TGCAGTGCTAGAGATCAGCCTAGCGGTTACTCCTACAATGAGCAGTTCTTC. Translated, it gives CSARDQPSGYSYNEQFF.

Only a few counts were recorded for this clonotype. V and J are TRBV6-2 or TRBV6-3 and TRBJ2-1; D call uncertain. V gave up 5 bases and J gave up 7 bases, with 15 bases separating them. Germline CDR1 MNHEY, CDR2 SVGEGT. The CDR3 spans 14 residues. The CDR3 DNA reads as TGTGCCAGCAGTCGCTCTGGGGAATCGAATGAGCAGTTCTTC. It codes for CASSRSGESNEQFF.

The CDR3 region has the DNA TGTGCCAGCCGGGTCCGGTTTGAGCAGTACTTC. The encoded protein is CASRVRFEQYF. The chain recombines TRBV7-2 with TRBJ2-7; D gene ambiguous. Germline loops: CDR1 SGHTA, CDR2 FQGNSA. V was pared by 8 bases and J by 7 bases, with 12 bases between. The CDR3 is 11 residues long.

This clonotype came up a few times. In nucleotides, the CDR3 is TGTGCCAGCAGCCAAGAAGGCCCCGGGGGCGGTAATGAGCAGTTCTTC. It specifies CASSQEGPGGGNEQFF. The rearrangement uses TRBV4-2 and TRBJ2-1; D is perhaps TRBD1 or TRBD2 (6 bases each). The germline V and J ends were trimmed by 0 bases and 7 bases, with 16 bases remaining between them. This CDR3 is 16 amino acids long. In germline, CDR1 is LGHNA, CDR2 YNFKEQ.

A few counts support this clonotype. The chain joins TRBV10-3 to TRBJ2-2; D remains unclear. The CDR3 has 13 residues. The V end lost 10 bases, the J end lost 10 bases, and 19 bases lay between the germline ends. CDR1 ENHRY and CDR2 SYGVKD come from the germline V gene. This CDR3 reads CATHSPPLVELFF. The CDR3 region has the DNA TGTGCCACCCATTCCCCACCTCTAGTGGAGCTGTTTTTT.

This clonotype appeared many times. V and J are TRBV12-3 or TRBV12-4 and TRBJ2-7; 8 bases are shared with TRBD1. The length of the CDR3 is 13 residues. Trimming at V came to 8 bases and at J to 5 bases, leaving 8 bases not matched to a gene. CDR3 bases: TGTGCCAGCGTCCGAGACAGGGGCCACGAGCAGTACTTC. Translated: CASVRDRGHEQYF.

In its sample, this clonotype was seen a few times. J is TRBJ2-5 and V is TRBV2; TRBD2 matches at 13 bases. The CDR3 runs 15 residues. CDR1 is SNHLY and CDR2 is FYNNEI in the germline V gene. V lost 6 bases and J lost 7; bases outside the gene matches: 8. CDR3 protein: CASRSGLAGVVTQYF. DNA for the CDR3: TGTGCCAGCAGAAGCGGACTAGCGGGGGTTGTGACCCAGTACTTC.

This clonotype came up many times. V gene TRBV7-9 combines with J gene TRBJ2-5, with 14 bases fitting TRBD2. The length of the CDR3 is 16 residues. CDR1 is SEHNR, CDR2 FQNEAQ, per germline (reference sequence). The junction had 2 bases not matched to a gene; V was cut back by 4 bases and J by 1 base. The CDR3 coding sequence is TGTGCCAGCAGCTCGACTAGCGGGGGGGTCCAAGAGACCCAGTACTTC. Amino acid sequence: CASSSTSGGVQETQYF.